This is a list of T cell receptor beta chains from one sample in a study of T cell repertoires in cytomegalovirus infection. In TCRdb, the reads were re-called with MiXCR into one record per CDR3 protein. This sample has 480,000 or so distinct CDR3 sequences; approximately 10% occur once, and the top ten carry roughly a tenth. Sequenced material: PBMCs. The receptor set was obtained from a human donor in good health (CMV status not recorded). Some clones in this sample may be carry-over from other donors' samples. Each CDR3 is given with its conserved first and last residue. Each record gives: J gene, D gene, V gene, clone size, CDR3 DNA, CDR3 protein. D genes are given only for firm matches. Size is stated for part of the rows, as once, few or many counts, or as a class when the clone is expanded.

j_call: TRBJ2-3; d_call: -; v_call: TRBV20-1; clone_size: few; cdr3_nt: TGCAGTGCTGGTTCGAGGGCAGATACGCAGTATTTT; cdr3_aa: CSAGSRADTQYF
j_call: TRBJ1-1; d_call: TRBD1; v_call: TRBV7-8; clone_size: many; cdr3_nt: TGTGCCAGCAGCCTTGGGACAGGGGGGATGAACACTGAAGCTTTCTTT; cdr3_aa: CASSLGTGGMNTEAFF
j_call: TRBJ2-5; d_call: -; v_call: TRBV3-1; clone_size: many; cdr3_nt: TGTGCCAGCTCATGGGAGGAGACCCAGTACTTC; cdr3_aa: CASSWEETQYF
j_call: TRBJ2-5; d_call: -; v_call: TRBV27; clone_size: many; cdr3_nt: -; cdr3_aa: CASSSVQFFGETQYF
j_call: TRBJ2-2; d_call: -; v_call: TRBV6-5; clone_size: -; cdr3_nt: TGTGCCAGCAGTTACTCGACCGGGGGTTCCGGGGAGCTGTTTTTT; cdr3_aa: CASSYSTGGSGELFF
j_call: TRBJ2-4; d_call: -; v_call: TRBV12-5; clone_size: many; cdr3_nt: TGTGCTAGTGGTTTGGACGCCCTGGGGAACATTCAGTACTTC; cdr3_aa: CASGLDALGNIQYF
j_call: TRBJ2-1; d_call: -; v_call: TRBV2; clone_size: -; cdr3_nt: TGTGCCAGCAGTGAAGGAATAGAACTCACCGATGAGCAGTTCTTC; cdr3_aa: CASSEGIELTDEQFF
j_call: TRBJ1-3; d_call: TRBD1; v_call: TRBV20-1; clone_size: many; cdr3_nt: TGCAGTGCTAGTTTGGCAGGGGGGAACACCATATATTTT; cdr3_aa: CSASLAGGNTIYF
j_call: TRBJ2-7; d_call: -; v_call: TRBV20-1; clone_size: many; cdr3_nt: TGCAGTGCTAGTACCTACGAGCAGTACTTC; cdr3_aa: CSASTYEQYF
j_call: TRBJ1-4; d_call: TRBD1; v_call: TRBV2; clone_size: many; cdr3_nt: TGTGCCAGCAGTGGACAGGGGAGAGGAGAAAAACTGTTTTTT; cdr3_aa: CASSGQGRGEKLFF
j_call: TRBJ2-7; d_call: -; v_call: TRBV29-1; clone_size: -; cdr3_nt: TGCAGCGTGCGGACATCCTACTACGAGCAGTACTTC; cdr3_aa: CSVRTSYYEQYF
j_call: TRBJ1-2; d_call: -; v_call: TRBV11-2; clone_size: few; cdr3_nt: TGTGCCAGCAGCCCCGGAGTGGTACCCTATGGCTACACCTTC; cdr3_aa: CASSPGVVPYGYTF
j_call: TRBJ2-7; d_call: -; v_call: TRBV6-1; clone_size: many; cdr3_nt: TGTGCCAGCAGTGTGGTGGACGAGCAGTACTTC; cdr3_aa: CASSVVDEQYF
j_call: TRBJ1-3; d_call: -; v_call: TRBV18; clone_size: -; cdr3_nt: TGTGCCAGCTCACCACCGGGGGCCAGAAACACCATATATTTT; cdr3_aa: CASSPPGARNTIYF
j_call: TRBJ2-3; d_call: -; v_call: TRBV3-1; clone_size: -; cdr3_nt: TGTGCCAGCAGCGAAGGGGGGAGCCCAGATACGCAGTATTTT; cdr3_aa: CASSEGGSPDTQYF
j_call: TRBJ1-4; d_call: TRBD1; v_call: TRBV24-1; clone_size: many; cdr3_nt: TGTGCCACCAGTGACTCCGCTGGGACAGGGGATGGGAGTGAAAAACTGTTTTTT; cdr3_aa: CATSDSAGTGDGSEKLFF
j_call: TRBJ1-5; d_call: TRBD1; v_call: TRBV20-1; clone_size: many; cdr3_nt: TGCAGTGCCTGGGACAGGGTTCGCAATCAGCCCCAGCATTTT; cdr3_aa: CSAWDRVRNQPQHF
j_call: TRBJ2-3; d_call: TRBD2; v_call: TRBV9; clone_size: many; cdr3_nt: TGTGCCAGCAGCGTTGCTAGCGGGGGGACAGATACGCAGTATTTT; cdr3_aa: CASSVASGGTDTQYF
j_call: TRBJ1-5; d_call: TRBD1; v_call: TRBV7-8; clone_size: many; cdr3_nt: TGTGCCAGCAGGCTCGAACCGGGACAGCATCAGCCCCAGCATTTT; cdr3_aa: CASRLEPGQHQPQHF
j_call: TRBJ2-7; d_call: -; v_call: TRBV4-2; clone_size: many; cdr3_nt: TGTGCCAGCAGCCAAGGGACTAGGCAGGGGCTTTCCGAGCAGTACTTC; cdr3_aa: CASSQGTRQGLSEQYF
j_call: TRBJ2-2; d_call: -; v_call: TRBV12-3/TRBV12-4; clone_size: many; cdr3_nt: TGTGCCAGCAGCTCACAAGGCCCCCTTCCGACCGGGGAGCTGTTTTTT; cdr3_aa: CASSSQGPLPTGELFF
j_call: TRBJ2-1; d_call: -; v_call: TRBV11-1; clone_size: many; cdr3_nt: TGTGCCAGCAGCCCGAGGGGGAGTGAGCAGTTCTTC; cdr3_aa: CASSPRGSEQFF
j_call: TRBJ2-1; d_call: -; v_call: TRBV19; clone_size: many; cdr3_nt: TGTGCCAGTAGTACCGCAGGTATAGGCTACAATGAGCAGTTCTTC; cdr3_aa: CASSTAGIGYNEQFF
j_call: TRBJ1-4; d_call: -; v_call: TRBV27; clone_size: many; cdr3_nt: TGTGCCAGCAGTCCCCGCCCAACAGCGAGGCACACTAATGAAAAACTGTTTTTT; cdr3_aa: CASSPRPTARHTNEKLFF
j_call: TRBJ2-7; d_call: TRBD1; v_call: TRBV18; clone_size: -; cdr3_nt: TGTGCCAGCTCACCCGGGACAGGGGGTAGTGAGCAGTACTTC; cdr3_aa: CASSPGTGGSEQYF
j_call: TRBJ1-1; d_call: -; v_call: TRBV12-3/TRBV12-4; clone_size: many; cdr3_nt: TGTGCCAGCAGTTTAGACAGTGTGAACACTGAAGCTTTCTTT; cdr3_aa: CASSLDSVNTEAFF
j_call: TRBJ1-1; d_call: -; v_call: TRBV4-1; clone_size: few; cdr3_nt: TGCGCCAGCAGCTTGCGACGACTCCCGGGCACTGAAGCTTTCTTT; cdr3_aa: CASSLRRLPGTEAFF
j_call: TRBJ2-6; d_call: -; v_call: TRBV15; clone_size: many; cdr3_nt: TGTGCCACCAGCAGAGATCTGTCTAAGCGACAGCCTTTCTCTGGGGCCAACGTCCTGACTTTC; cdr3_aa: CATSRDLSKRQPFSGANVLTF
j_call: TRBJ2-7; d_call: TRBD2; v_call: TRBV10-2; clone_size: many; cdr3_nt: TGCGCCAGCAGGGGACTATCCTCGTACGAGCAGTACTTC; cdr3_aa: CASRGLSSYEQYF
j_call: TRBJ2-3; d_call: TRBD2; v_call: TRBV20-1; clone_size: few; cdr3_nt: TGCAGTGCGCCACCTCCGCGCGGGAGCTGGGCAGATACGCAGTATTTT; cdr3_aa: CSAPPPRGSWADTQYF
j_call: TRBJ2-7; d_call: TRBD1; v_call: TRBV5-4; clone_size: many; cdr3_nt: TGTGCCAGCAGCGGGAAGGACAGGGTGGATGAGCAGTACTTC; cdr3_aa: CASSGKDRVDEQYF
j_call: TRBJ2-7; d_call: -; v_call: TRBV7-2; clone_size: many; cdr3_nt: TGTGCCAGCAGCTTAACAGAGACCTACGAGCAGTACTTC; cdr3_aa: CASSLTETYEQYF
j_call: TRBJ2-3; d_call: TRBD2; v_call: TRBV11-2; clone_size: many; cdr3_nt: TGTGCCAGCAGCTTGGTCGCAGTGAGCGGGAGGGCCATGAGAGATACGCAGTATTTT; cdr3_aa: CASSLVAVSGRAMRDTQYF
j_call: TRBJ1-4; d_call: -; v_call: TRBV5-1; clone_size: -; cdr3_nt: TGCGCCAGCAGCTTGGAAGGCAGGAGGGAAAAACTGTTTTTT; cdr3_aa: CASSLEGRREKLFF
j_call: TRBJ2-2; d_call: -; v_call: TRBV9; clone_size: many; cdr3_nt: TGTGCCAGCAGCGTAAGGAAAAGGGATATAGCGGGGGAGCTGTTTTTT; cdr3_aa: CASSVRKRDIAGELFF
j_call: TRBJ1-1; d_call: -; v_call: TRBV19; clone_size: -; cdr3_nt: TGTGCCAGTACGGAGAATAGGATCATAACTTTCTTT; cdr3_aa: CASTENRIITFF
j_call: TRBJ1-2; d_call: -; v_call: TRBV7-6; clone_size: many; cdr3_nt: TGTGCCAGCAGCTTGGGCCCCGCGACGGTCTATGGCTACACCTTC; cdr3_aa: CASSLGPATVYGYTF
j_call: TRBJ1-2; d_call: -; v_call: TRBV7-2; clone_size: many; cdr3_nt: TGTGCCAGCAGCTTAGAGGGGACAAGGATCTATGGCTACACCTTC; cdr3_aa: CASSLEGTRIYGYTF